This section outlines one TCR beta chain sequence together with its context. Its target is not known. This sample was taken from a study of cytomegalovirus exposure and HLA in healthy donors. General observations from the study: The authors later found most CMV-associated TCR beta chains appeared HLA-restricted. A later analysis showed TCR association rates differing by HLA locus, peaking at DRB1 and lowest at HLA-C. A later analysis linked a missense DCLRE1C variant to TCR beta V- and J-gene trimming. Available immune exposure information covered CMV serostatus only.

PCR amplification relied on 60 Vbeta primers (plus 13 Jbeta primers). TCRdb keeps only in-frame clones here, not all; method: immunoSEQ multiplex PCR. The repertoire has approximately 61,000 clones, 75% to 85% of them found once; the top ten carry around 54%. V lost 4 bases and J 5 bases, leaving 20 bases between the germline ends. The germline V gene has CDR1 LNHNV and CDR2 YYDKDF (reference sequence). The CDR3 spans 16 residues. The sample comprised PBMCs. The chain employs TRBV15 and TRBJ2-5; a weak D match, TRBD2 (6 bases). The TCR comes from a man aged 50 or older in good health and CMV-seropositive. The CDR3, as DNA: TGTGCCACCAGCAAGGTAGGGGAGGAGGCCTACGAGACCCAGTACTTC. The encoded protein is CATSKVGEEAYETQYF.